Presented here are 26 T cell receptor beta chains from one specimen sequenced in a study of blood T cell repertoires in COVID-19. The data were produced by immunoSEQ multiplex PCR, yet TCRdb's version contains in-frame clones alone and is incomplete. The sample contains roughly 410,000 clones, around 87% of which appear only once. The source material was peripheral blood. These receptors were collected from a woman in her sixties or seventies with COVID-19, enrolled during active disease.

The chain is built from TRBV7-6 and TRBJ1-1, with TRBD1 identical over 8 bases. This CDR3 region has 15 residues. After removal of 5 bases from V and 1 base from J, the junction contained 6 bases not matched to a gene. Germline V lookup: CDR1 SGHVS, CDR2 FNYEAQ. CDR3 in amino acids: CASSQGTGRNTEAFF. CDR3 nucleotide sequence: TGTGCCAGCAGCCAGGGGACAGGCAGGAACACTGAAGCTTTCTTT.

The J gene is TRBJ2-3, the V gene TRBV19; no clear D. CDR3 length: 14 amino acids. Trimming took off 6 bases at V and 0 bases at J, with 10 bases between the two ends. Germline V gene data show CDR1 as LNHDA and CDR2 as SQIVND (reference sequence). The CDR3 is CASSPGPSTDTQYF. CDR3 bases: TGTGCCAGTAGCCCAGGCCCGAGCACAGATACGCAGTATTTT.

Regarding this clone: Other DNA sequences in this specimen translate into the identical CDR3. The chain joins TRBV12-3 or TRBV12-4 to TRBJ1-2; maybe TRBD1 (6 bases). The V gene lost 3 bases and the J gene lost 4 bases, with 9 bases spanning the gap. The CDR3 length is 13 residues. This chain's CDR3 is CASSFQGSYGYTF. CDR3 DNA sequence: TGTGCCAGCAGTTTCCAGGGGTCCTATGGCTACACCTTC.

This clone was seen a handful of times. The V gene is TRBV4-2, the J gene TRBJ1-2, with TRBD1 identical over 9 bases. The CDR3 is made up of 14 amino acids. J lost 2 bases, V lost 5 bases, and 3 bases had no gene match. Germline V lookup: CDR1 LGHNA, CDR2 YNFKEQ. The CDR3 spells CASSSGQGNYGYTF. The CDR3 DNA reads as TGTGCCAGCAGCTCGGGACAGGGCAACTATGGCTACACCTTC.

The V gene is TRBV6-6, the J gene TRBJ1-2, with 9 bases matching TRBD1. The CDR3 is 14 amino acids. Trimming cost V 3 bases and J 10 bases; bases outside gene matches: 9. CDR1 is MNHNY and CDR2 is SVGAGI in the germline V gene (reference sequence). CDR3 nucleotides: TGTGCCAGCAGTTATGTCCAAGGACAGGGGTCCTACACCTTC. The encoded protein is CASSYVQGQGSYTF.

The chain is built from TRBV7-9 and TRBJ1-1; the D gene is possibly TRBD1 (6 bases). The V end was cut by 5 bases, the J end by 4 bases, with 14 bases between. The germline CDR1 and CDR2 sequences are SEHNR and FQNEAQ (reference sequence). The CDR3 runs 14 residues. The CDR3 DNA reads as TGTGCCAGCAGCAATCAGGGACAACGCACTGAAGCTTTCTTT. The encoded protein is CASSNQGQRTEAFF.

The CDR3, as DNA: TGTGCCAGCAGTTACTCATGGGGCACTGAGCAGTTCTTC. Translated, it gives CASSYSWGTEQFF. The chain has TRBV6-6 and TRBJ2-1, with D possibly being TRBD1 (5 bases). This CDR3 comprises 13 residues. With 0 bases removed from V and 9 bases from J, the gap between germline ends came to 9 bases. Looked up from germline, CDR1 is MNHNY and CDR2 is SVGAGI (reference sequence).

The rearrangement joins TRBV5-1 to TRBJ2-2, with D maybe TRBD2 (6 bases). V was trimmed by 1 base and J by 0 bases, leaving 10 bases between them. The germline CDR1 and CDR2 sequences are SGHRS and YFSETQ. The CDR3 covers 16 residues. CDR3 sequence reads: CASSLIAGSNTGELFF. The CDR3 DNA follows: TGCGCCAGCAGCTTGATCGCGGGATCGAACACCGGGGAGCTGTTTTTT.

This chain connects TRBV11-2 to TRBJ1-1; D unclear. CDR1 SGHAT and CDR2 FQNNGV come from the germline V gene. V was shortened by 4 bases and J by 0 bases, with 21 bases between the two germline ends. CDR3 length equals 18 residues. The CDR3 sequence is CASSSFGPTATLNTEAFF. The CDR3 DNA reads as TGTGCCAGCAGCTCTTTTGGCCCCACAGCTACTCTGAACACTGAAGCTTTCTTT.

The chain uses TRBV3-1 (or the pseudogene TRBV3-2) and TRBJ2-7, with D unclear. The CDR3 has 10 residues. Germline assignment: CDR1 LGHDT and CDR2 YNNKEL (reference sequence). Trimming took 3 bases from V and 9 from J, leaving 6 bases between them. The CDR3 DNA reads as TGTGCCAGCAGCCAGTCCGTGCAGTACTTC. Its translation is CASSQSVQYF.

This clone was detected only once. Here the CDR3 reads CASSPPGHRGETQYF. The CDR3 bases are TGTGCCAGCAGCCCTCCGGGACACCGGGGAGAGACCCAGTACTTC. V usage is TRBV9 and J usage is TRBJ2-5; TRBD1 might be the D (6 bases). The length of the CDR3 is 15 residues. CDR1 SGDLS and CDR2 YYNGEE come from the germline V gene. V lost 4 bases, J lost 4 bases, and 17 bases lay in between.

The genes are TRBV13 and TRBJ1-4; 7 bases line up with TRBD1. The CDR3 has 23 residues. V lost 5 bases to trimming and J lost 6 bases; unmatched junction nucleotides: 33. Germline-derived CDR1 and CDR2 are PRHDT and FYEKMQ (reference sequence). CDR3 nucleotides: TGTGCCAGCAGCGCATACAATCAAAAGACAGGGCGTGCTTCTAAGGGGTCCTATGAAAAACTGTTTTTT. It is translated as CASSAYNQKTGRASKGSYEKLFF.

This clone was seen just once. This sequence joins TRBV30 and TRBJ1-2, with no clear D. The V and J ends lost 7 bases and 5 bases respectively, with 17 bases between them. Germline loops: CDR1 GTSNPN, CDR2 SVGIG (reference sequence). CDR3 size: 13 residues. The CDR3 reads CALQKSPYYGYTF. CDR3 bases: TGTGCCTTACAGAAATCCCCCTATTATGGCTACACCTTC.

V is TRBV12-3 or TRBV12-4 and J is TRBJ2-2; no clear D gene. There are 13 residues in the CDR3. The V and J ends lost 8 bases and 4 bases respectively, with 11 bases between them. CDR3 in amino acids: CASAFRPTGELFF. CDR3 bases: TGTGCCAGCGCTTTCAGGCCCACCGGGGAGCTGTTTTTT.

This clone was seen only once. The V call is TRBV14, the J call TRBJ2-5, with 15 bases identical to TRBD2. The CDR3 is 19 residues long. With 3 bases clipped from V and 2 bases from J, the junction kept 10 bases outside the gene matches. The germline CDR1 and CDR2 sequences are SGHDN and FVKESK. This CDR3 reads CASSQTKGLAGGLQETQYF. The DNA of the CDR3 is TGTGCCAGCAGCCAGACCAAGGGACTAGCGGGGGGCTTACAAGAGACCCAGTACTTC.

This clone showed up just once. CDR3 loop: CASSPRTGTPGNTIYF. CDR3 bases: TGTGCCAGTAGTCCACGGACAGGGACCCCTGGAAACACCATATATTTT. This sequence joins TRBV19 and TRBJ1-3, with TRBD1 matching 8 bases. The CDR3 spans 16 residues. The V and J ends lost 5 bases and 2 bases, in that order; junction bases with no gene match: 8. Germline V gives CDR1 LNHDA, CDR2 SQIVND (reference sequence).

The sample holds one count of this clone. The DNA for the CDR3 is TGTGCCAGCAGTTTATCGGCCGGGTGGGAGCCCCAGCATTTT. Amino acid sequence: CASSLSAGWEPQHF. This chain connects TRBV27 to TRBJ1-5; no clear D gene. Germline V gives CDR1 MNHEY, CDR2 SMNVEV (reference sequence). V lost 0 bases and J lost 8, with 11 bases in between. CDR3 length equals 14 residues.

As regards this clone: The identical CDR3 is also encoded by other nucleotide sequences in the sample. V and J are TRBV6-5 and TRBJ1-3; 8 bases align to TRBD1. The CDR3 extends over 15 amino acids. In germline, CDR1 is MNHEY, CDR2 SVGAGI. After removal of 5 bases from V and 4 bases from J, the junction contained 7 bases not matched to a gene. The CDR3 coding sequence is TGTGCCAGCAGTCTCGGGACAGGTTCAGGAAACACCATATATTTT. This sequence encodes CASSLGTGSGNTIYF.

This clone has only one observation. This rearrangement joins TRBV29-1 to TRBJ1-4; TRBD1 agrees at 7 bases. The CDR3 runs 13 residues. The J segment lost 2 bases and the V segment lost 7 bases, leaving 4 bases of the junction unmatched. Germline V lookup: CDR1 SQVTM, CDR2 ANQGSEA. CDR3 sequence reads: CSAQGGTNEKLFF. CDR3 DNA sequence: TGCAGCGCCCAGGGGGGTACTAATGAAAAACTGTTTTTT.

This chain uses TRBV4-1 with TRBJ1-2; D is unresolved. CDR1 and CDR2 (germline): MGHRA, YSYEKL. The ends were cut back, 0 bases at V and 6 bases at J, with 17 bases in the middle. There are 16 residues in the CDR3. CDR3 in amino acids: CASSQDGVAGPHGYTF. CDR3 sequence (DNA): TGCGCCAGCAGCCAAGATGGGGTGGCGGGCCCCCATGGCTACACCTTC.

The V gene is TRBV6-4, the J gene TRBJ2-3; 10 positions agree with TRBD2. The V segment lost 2 bases and the J segment 6 bases; nucleotides outside the gene matches: 8. From germline, CDR1 is MRHNA and CDR2 SNTAGT. CDR3 length: 16 residues. The CDR3 DNA sequence: TGTGCCAGCAGTGACAGGCTAGCGGGGGATGAGGATACGCAGTATTTT. Translated, it gives CASSDRLAGDEDTQYF.

The chain uses TRBV18 and TRBJ1-2; D uncertain. Germline loops: CDR1 KGHSH, CDR2 LQKENI. This CDR3 spans 13 amino acids. Trimming stripped 3 bases from V and 6 bases from J, with 11 bases between. CDR3 sequence reads: CASSPSGVHGYTF. The CDR3 coding sequence is TGTGCCAGCTCACCGAGCGGGGTCCATGGCTACACCTTC. Supplemented by reference TRBV18 and TRBJ1-2, the full variable domain reads NAGVMQNPRHLVRRRGQEARLRCSPMKGHSHVYWYRQLPEEGLKFMVYLQKENIIDESGMPKERFSAEFPKEGPSILRIQQVVRGDSAAYFCASSPSGVHGYTFGSGTRLTVV.

This chain joins TRBV27 and TRBJ2-5, with TRBD1 matching over 9 bases. V lost 1 base and J lost 13; bases outside the gene matches: 7. The length of the CDR3 is 13 residues. From germline, CDR1 is MNHEY and CDR2 SMNVEV (reference sequence). The CDR3 loop reads CASSLYRGREMYF. CDR3 bases: TGTGCCAGCAGTTTATACAGGGGGCGTGAGATGTACTTC.

V gene TRBV7-2 combines with J gene TRBJ2-2; 7 nucleotides agree with TRBD2. From germline, CDR1 is SGHTA and CDR2 FQGNSA. Trimming removed 1 base from V and 2 bases from J; junction bases left unmatched: 4. This CDR3 has 16 amino acids. CDR3 residues: CASSLVPGLNTGELFF. CDR3 sequence (DNA): TGTGCCAGCAGCTTAGTTCCGGGACTAAACACCGGGGAGCTGTTTTTT.

CDR3 bases: TGTGCCAGCAGCTCCTCTACAGGGGCCAATTCACCCCTCCACTTT. Its translation is CASSSSTGANSPLHF. This chain connects TRBV5-4 to TRBJ1-6; 7 nucleotides agree with TRBD1. V trimming: 3 bases; J trimming: 7 bases; junction bases outside the gene matches: 7. The CDR3 runs 15 residues. Germline V gene data show CDR1 as SGHNT and CDR2 as YYREEE (reference sequence). The whole variable domain, remainder taken from reference TRBV5-4 and TRBJ1-6, is ETGVTQSPTHLIKTRGQQVTLRCSSQSGHNTVSWYQQALGQGPQFIFQYYREEENGRGNFPPRFSGLQFPNYSSELNVNALELDDSALYLCASSSSTGANSPLHFGNGTRLTVT.

The rearrangement links TRBV7-2 to TRBJ2-5; tentative D call: TRBD2 (6 bases). Germline CDR1 SGHTA, CDR2 FQGNSA. The V end was cut by 2 bases, the J end by 3 bases, with 16 bases between. This CDR3 comprises 16 residues. The CDR3 spells CASSLRRGAGEETQYF. In DNA form, the CDR3 reads TGTGCCAGCAGCTTAAGACGCGGGGCGGGTGAAGAGACCCAGTACTTC.